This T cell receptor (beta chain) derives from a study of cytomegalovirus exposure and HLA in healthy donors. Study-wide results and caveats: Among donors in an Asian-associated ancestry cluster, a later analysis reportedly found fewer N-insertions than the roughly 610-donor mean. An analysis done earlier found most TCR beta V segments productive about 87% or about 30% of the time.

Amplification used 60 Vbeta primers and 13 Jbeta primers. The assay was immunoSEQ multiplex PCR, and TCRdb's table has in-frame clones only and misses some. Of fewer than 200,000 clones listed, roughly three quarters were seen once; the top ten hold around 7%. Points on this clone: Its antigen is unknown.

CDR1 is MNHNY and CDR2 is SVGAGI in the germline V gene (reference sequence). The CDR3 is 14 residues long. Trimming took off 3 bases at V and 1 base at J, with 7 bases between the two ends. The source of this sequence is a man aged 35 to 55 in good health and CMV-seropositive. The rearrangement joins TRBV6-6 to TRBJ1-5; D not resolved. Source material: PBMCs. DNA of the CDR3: TGTGCCAGCAGTTATCCACAGAGCAATCAGCCCCAGCATTTT. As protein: CASSYPQSNQPQHF.